This is a list of T cell receptor beta chains from one sample in a study of blood T cell repertoires in COVID-19. Profiled with immunoSEQ multiplex PCR; TCRdb holds only in-frame clones, not every one. Among hundreds of thousands of clones listed, around nine tenths were seen once. Sequencing was performed on peripheral blood. The source is a young woman who had recovered from COVID-19. Each CDR3 is given with its conserved first and last residue. D genes are given only for firm matches. Only some rows state a clone size, as once, few, many or a class for expanded clones.

j_call,clone_size,v_call,d_call,cdr3_nt,cdr3_aa
TRBJ2-3,once,TRBV30,TRBD1,TGTGCCTGGATGCTACAGGGGAGATGGGCAGATACGCAGTATTTT,CAWMLQGRWADTQYF
TRBJ2-2,once,TRBV5-1,.,TGCGCCAGCAGCTTGGCCCCTAGCACCGGGGAGCTGTTTTTT,CASSLAPSTGELFF
TRBJ2-3,.,TRBV24-1,.,TGTGCCACCAGTGTATCCGGGTCAGATACGCAGTATTTT,CATSVSGSDTQYF
TRBJ2-7,.,TRBV2,.,TGTGCCAGCATCAAAGAGGGCCTCGAGCAGTACTTC,CASIKEGLEQYF
TRBJ2-7,.,TRBV29-1,TRBD1,TGCAGCGTAGGACAGGGGGCCTACGAGCAGTACTTC,CSVGQGAYEQYF
TRBJ2-3,.,TRBV7-2,.,TGTGCCAGCAGCTGGGGGGGGCGCACAGATACGCAGTATTTT,CASSWGGRTDTQYF
TRBJ2-7,.,TRBV5-5,.,TGTGCCAGCAGTTCCACTAGCCGGAGCTCCTACGAGCAGTACTTC,CASSSTSRSSYEQYF
TRBJ2-1,.,TRBV7-3,TRBD2,TGTGCCAGCAGCCCAGGACTAGCGGTCTCCTACAATGAGCAGTTCTTC,CASSPGLAVSYNEQFF
TRBJ2-1,once,TRBV29-1,.,TGCAGCGTTGCGGGGAGGAGCTCCTACAATGAGCAGTTCTTC,CSVAGRSSYNEQFF
TRBJ2-7,.,TRBV14,TRBD2,TGTGCCAGCAGCCAAGATTGGAGACTAGCGGACGAGCAGTACTTC,CASSQDWRLADEQYF
TRBJ2-1,.,TRBV11-2,TRBD2,TGTGCCAGCAGCCCTCAGGTAGCGGGATACAATGAGCAGTTCTTC,CASSPQVAGYNEQFF
TRBJ1-6,few,TRBV2,.,TGTGCCAGCAGTGTTGAGACAGCTTATTCACCCCTCCACTTT,CASSVETAYSPLHF
TRBJ1-2,.,TRBV29-1,TRBD1,TGCAGCGTTGAAGAGACAGGGAGGATCTATGGCTACACCTTC,CSVEETGRIYGYTF
TRBJ1-5,.,TRBV18,TRBD1,TGTGCCAGCTCACCAGGGACAGATCAGCCCCAGCATTTT,CASSPGTDQPQHF
TRBJ2-1,.,TRBV10-3,TRBD1,TGTGCCATCAGTGATAAAGAACAGGGGGACTACAATGAGCAGTTCTTC,CAISDKEQGDYNEQFF
TRBJ1-2,once,TRBV3-1/TRBV3-2,.,TGTGCCAGCAGCCAAGGAGGAGGGGACTATGGCTACACCTTC,CASSQGGGDYGYTF
TRBJ2-2,few,TRBV6-4,.,TGTGCCAGCGAACCCCTTCCAGGGACCGGGGAGCTGTTTTTT,CASEPLPGTGELFF
TRBJ1-1,.,TRBV28,TRBD1,TGTGCCAGCAGTTTACAGGTTACAGGGGAAGACACTGAAGCTTTCTTT,CASSLQVTGEDTEAFF
TRBJ1-5,.,TRBV24-1,.,TGTGCCACCAGTGACAGCGAGAGCAATCAGCCCCAGCATTTT,CATSDSESNQPQHF
TRBJ2-1,.,TRBV27,TRBD2,TGTGCCAGCAGGGGGACTAGCGGCGCCTACAATGAGCAGTTCTTC,CASRGTSGAYNEQFF
TRBJ1-2,.,TRBV28,.,TGTGCCAGCAGTTTACCCCACAGCTCCGCTGGCTACACCTTC,CASSLPHSSAGYTF